This T cell receptor beta chain was captured by sequencing in a study of patients and donors after allogeneic stem cell transplantation. A single record per CDR3 protein comes from TCRdb applying MiXCR to the RT-PCR reads. The repertoire holds 800,000 to 1,000,000 distinct CDR3 sequences, 18% seen once, with 5% to 6.5% in the top ten. The CDR3 is 17 residues long. CDR1 and CDR2 from the germline V gene are LNHDA and SQIVND (reference sequence). Trimming took 3 bases from V and 0 from J, leaving 16 bases between them. Material: blood, either unsorted or a sorted T cell fraction (not recorded which). This TCR was sampled from a human donor who was either an allogeneic HSCT recipient or a stem cell or donor lymphocyte infusion donor (not recorded which). It is not recorded whose cells these are; they may come from a transplant donor. V and J are TRBV19 and TRBJ2-3; D might be TRBD1 (5 bases). The CDR3 spells CASSIGLGRLSTDTQYF. The CDR3 DNA sequence: TGTGCCAGTAGTATTGGGTTGGGGCGTCTCAGCACAGATACGCAGTATTTT. The whole variable domain, filled in from reference TRBV19 and TRBJ2-3, reads DGGITQSPKYLFRKEGQNVTLSCEQNLNHDAMYWYRQDPGQGLRLIYYSQIVNDFQKGDIAEGYSVSREKKESFPLTVTSAQKNPTAFYLCASSIGLGRLSTDTQYFGPGTRLTVL.